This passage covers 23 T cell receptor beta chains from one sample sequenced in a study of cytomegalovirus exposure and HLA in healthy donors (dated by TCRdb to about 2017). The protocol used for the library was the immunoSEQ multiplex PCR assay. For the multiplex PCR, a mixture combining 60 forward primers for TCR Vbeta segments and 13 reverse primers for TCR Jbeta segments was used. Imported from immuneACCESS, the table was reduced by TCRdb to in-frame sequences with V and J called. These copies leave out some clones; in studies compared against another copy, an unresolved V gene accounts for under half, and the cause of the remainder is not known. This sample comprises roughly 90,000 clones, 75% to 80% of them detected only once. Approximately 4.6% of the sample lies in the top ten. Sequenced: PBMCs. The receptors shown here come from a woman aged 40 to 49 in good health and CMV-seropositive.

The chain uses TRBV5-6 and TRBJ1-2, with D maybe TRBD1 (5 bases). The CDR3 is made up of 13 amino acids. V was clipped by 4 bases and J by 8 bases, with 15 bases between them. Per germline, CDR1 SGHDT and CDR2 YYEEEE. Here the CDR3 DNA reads TGTGCCAGCAGCCCCCAGGGTGGCTACGGCTACACCTTC. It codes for CASSPQGGYGYTF.

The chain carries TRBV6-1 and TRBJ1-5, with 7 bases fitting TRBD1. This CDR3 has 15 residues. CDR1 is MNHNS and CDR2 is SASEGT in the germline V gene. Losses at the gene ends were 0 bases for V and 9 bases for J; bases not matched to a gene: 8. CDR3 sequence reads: CASSEAGRGDLPQHF. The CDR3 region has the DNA TGTGCCAGCAGTGAAGCCGGCAGGGGGGACCTGCCCCAGCATTTT.

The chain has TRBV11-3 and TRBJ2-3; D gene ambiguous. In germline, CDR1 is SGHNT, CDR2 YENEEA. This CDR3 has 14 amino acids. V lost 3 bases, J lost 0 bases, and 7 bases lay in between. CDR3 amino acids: CASSFTGSTDTQYF. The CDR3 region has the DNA TGTGCCAGCAGCTTCACCGGGAGCACAGATACGCAGTATTTT. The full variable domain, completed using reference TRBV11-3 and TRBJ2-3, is EAGVVQSPRYKIIEKKQPVAFWCNPISGHNTLYWYLQNLGQGPELLIRYENEEAVDDSQLPKDRFSAERLKGVDSTLKIQPAELGDSAVYLCASSFTGSTDTQYFGPGTRLTVL.

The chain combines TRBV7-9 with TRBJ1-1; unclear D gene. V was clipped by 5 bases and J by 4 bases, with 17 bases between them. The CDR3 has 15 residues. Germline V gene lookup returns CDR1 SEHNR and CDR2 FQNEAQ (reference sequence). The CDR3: CASSLLQNRATEAFF. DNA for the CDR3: TGTGCCAGCAGCCTACTGCAGAACAGAGCCACTGAAGCTTTCTTT.

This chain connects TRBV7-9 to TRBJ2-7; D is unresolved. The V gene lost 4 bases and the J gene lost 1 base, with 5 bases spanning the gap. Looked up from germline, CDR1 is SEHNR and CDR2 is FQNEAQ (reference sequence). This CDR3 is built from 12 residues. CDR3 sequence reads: CASSSSSYEQYF. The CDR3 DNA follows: TGTGCCAGCAGCTCCAGTTCCTACGAGCAGTACTTC.

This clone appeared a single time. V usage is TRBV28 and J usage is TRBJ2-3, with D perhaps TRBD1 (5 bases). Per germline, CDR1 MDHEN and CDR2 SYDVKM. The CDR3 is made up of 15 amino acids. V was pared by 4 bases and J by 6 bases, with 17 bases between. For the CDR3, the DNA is TGTGCCAGCAGTTCCGGCCAAACAGGCCTTGATACGCAGTATTTT. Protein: CASSSGQTGLDTQYF.

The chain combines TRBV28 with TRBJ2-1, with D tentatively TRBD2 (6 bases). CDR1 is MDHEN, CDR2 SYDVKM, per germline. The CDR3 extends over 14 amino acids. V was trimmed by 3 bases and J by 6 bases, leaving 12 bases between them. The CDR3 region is CASSFQGGGNEQFF. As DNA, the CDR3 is TGTGCCAGCAGTTTCCAGGGAGGTGGCAATGAGCAGTTCTTC.

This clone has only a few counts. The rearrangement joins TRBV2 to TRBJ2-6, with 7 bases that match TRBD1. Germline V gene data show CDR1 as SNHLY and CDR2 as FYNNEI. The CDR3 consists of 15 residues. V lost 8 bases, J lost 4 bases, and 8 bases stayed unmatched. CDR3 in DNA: TGTGCCAGCTCATCAGGGGGTGGCGGGGCCAACGTCCTGACTTTC. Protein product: CASSSGGGGANVLTF.

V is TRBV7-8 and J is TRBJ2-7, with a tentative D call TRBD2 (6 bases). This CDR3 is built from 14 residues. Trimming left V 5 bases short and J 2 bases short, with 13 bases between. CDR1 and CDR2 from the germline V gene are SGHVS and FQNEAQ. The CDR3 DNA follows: TGTGCCAGCAGCCTCCGGGACTCTACCTACGAGCAGTACTTC. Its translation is CASSLRDSTYEQYF.

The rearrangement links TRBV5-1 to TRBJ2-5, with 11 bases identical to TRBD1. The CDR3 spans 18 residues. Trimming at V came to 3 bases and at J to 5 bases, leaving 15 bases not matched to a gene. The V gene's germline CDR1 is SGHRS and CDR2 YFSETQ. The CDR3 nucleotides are TGCGCCAGCAGCTCCGGGACAGGGGGATCCGGGCAAGGGGAGACCCAGTACTTC. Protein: CASSSGTGGSGQGETQYF.

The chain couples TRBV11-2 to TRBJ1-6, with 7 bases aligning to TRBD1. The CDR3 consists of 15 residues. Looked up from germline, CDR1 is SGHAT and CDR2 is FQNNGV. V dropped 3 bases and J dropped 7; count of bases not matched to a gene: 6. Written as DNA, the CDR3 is TGTGCCAGCAGCTTGGGACAGAGGGAAAATTCACCCCTCCACTTT. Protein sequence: CASSLGQRENSPLHF.

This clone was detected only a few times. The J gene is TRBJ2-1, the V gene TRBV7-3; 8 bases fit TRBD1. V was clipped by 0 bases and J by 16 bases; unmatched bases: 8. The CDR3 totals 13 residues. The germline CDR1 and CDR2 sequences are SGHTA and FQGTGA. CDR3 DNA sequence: TGTGCCAGCAGCTTAACGGGAGGACAGGGAGTCTTCTTC. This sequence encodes CASSLTGGQGVFF.

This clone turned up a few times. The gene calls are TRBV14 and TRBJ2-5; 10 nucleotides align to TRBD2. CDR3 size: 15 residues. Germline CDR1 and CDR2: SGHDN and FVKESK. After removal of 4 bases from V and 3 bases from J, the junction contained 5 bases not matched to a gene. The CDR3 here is CASSPGTSVKETQYF. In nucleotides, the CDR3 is TGTGCCAGCAGCCCTGGGACTAGCGTCAAAGAGACCCAGTACTTC.

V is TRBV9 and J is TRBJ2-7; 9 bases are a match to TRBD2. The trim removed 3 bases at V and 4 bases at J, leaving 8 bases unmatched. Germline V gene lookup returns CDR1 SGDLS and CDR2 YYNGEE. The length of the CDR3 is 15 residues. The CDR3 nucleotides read TGTGCCAGCAGCGCCTCGACTAGCGGTATATACGAGCAGTACTTC. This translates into CASSASTSGIYEQYF. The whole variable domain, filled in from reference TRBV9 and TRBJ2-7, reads DSGVTQTPKHLITATGQRVTLRCSPRSGDLSVYWYQQSLDQGLQFLIQYYNGEERAKGNILERFSAQQFPDLHSELNLSSLELGDSALYFCASSASTSGIYEQYFGPGTRLTVT.

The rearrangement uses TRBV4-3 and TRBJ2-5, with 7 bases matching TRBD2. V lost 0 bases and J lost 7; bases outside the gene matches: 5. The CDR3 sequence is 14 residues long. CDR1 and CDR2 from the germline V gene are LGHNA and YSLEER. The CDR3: CASSQDREVVTQYF. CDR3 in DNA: TGCGCCAGCAGCCAAGATCGGGAGGTTGTGACCCAGTACTTC.

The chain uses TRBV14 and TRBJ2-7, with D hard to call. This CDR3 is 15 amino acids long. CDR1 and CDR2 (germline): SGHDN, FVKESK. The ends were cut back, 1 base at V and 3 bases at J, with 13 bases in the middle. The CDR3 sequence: CASSQGAPTLYEQYF. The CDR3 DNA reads TGTGCCAGCAGCCAAGGGGCCCCTACCCTCTACGAGCAGTACTTC.

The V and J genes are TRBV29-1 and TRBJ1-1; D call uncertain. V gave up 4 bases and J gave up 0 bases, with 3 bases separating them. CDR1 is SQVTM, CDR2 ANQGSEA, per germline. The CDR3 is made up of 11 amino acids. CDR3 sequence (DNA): TGCAGCGTTGTTATGAACACTGAAGCTTTCTTT. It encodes CSVVMNTEAFF.

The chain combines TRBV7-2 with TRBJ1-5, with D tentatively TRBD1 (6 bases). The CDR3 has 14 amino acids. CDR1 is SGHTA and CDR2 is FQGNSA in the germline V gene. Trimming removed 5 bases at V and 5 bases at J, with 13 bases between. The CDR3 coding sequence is TGTGCCAGCAGCCCCCGCAGGGGTGATCAGCCCCAGCATTTT. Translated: CASSPRRGDQPQHF.

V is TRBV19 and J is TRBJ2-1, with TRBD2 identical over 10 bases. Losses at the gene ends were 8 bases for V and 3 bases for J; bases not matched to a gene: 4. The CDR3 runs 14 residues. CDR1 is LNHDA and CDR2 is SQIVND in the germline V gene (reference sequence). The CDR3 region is CASETSGDYNEQFF. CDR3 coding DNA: TGTGCCAGTGAAACTAGCGGGGACTACAATGAGCAGTTCTTC. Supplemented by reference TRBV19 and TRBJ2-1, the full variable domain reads DGGITQSPKYLFRKEGQNVTLSCEQNLNHDAMYWYRQDPGQGLRLIYYSQIVNDFQKGDIAEGYSVSREKKESFPLTVTSAQKNPTAFYLCASETSGDYNEQFFGPGTRLTVL.

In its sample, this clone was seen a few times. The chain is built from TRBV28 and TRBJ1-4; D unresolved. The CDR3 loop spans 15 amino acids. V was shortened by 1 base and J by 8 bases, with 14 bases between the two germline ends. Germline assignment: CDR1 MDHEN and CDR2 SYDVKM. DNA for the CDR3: TGTGCCAGCAGTTTATCTAGCAGTCTCGGGGAAAAACTGTTTTTT. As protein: CASSLSSSLGEKLFF.

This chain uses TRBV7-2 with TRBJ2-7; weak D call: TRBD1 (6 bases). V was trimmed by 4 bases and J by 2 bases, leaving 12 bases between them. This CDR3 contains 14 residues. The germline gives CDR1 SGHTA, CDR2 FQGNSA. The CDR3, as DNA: TGTGCCAGCAGCTCGACGACAGGAACCTACGAGCAGTACTTC. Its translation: CASSSTTGTYEQYF.

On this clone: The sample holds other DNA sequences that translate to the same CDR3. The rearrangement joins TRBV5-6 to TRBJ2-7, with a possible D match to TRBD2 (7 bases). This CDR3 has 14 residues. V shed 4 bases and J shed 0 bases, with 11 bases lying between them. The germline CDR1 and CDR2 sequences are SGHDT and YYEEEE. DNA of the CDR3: TGTGCCAGCAGCAGGGGGGGTAGCTCCTACGAGCAGTACTTC. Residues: CASSRGGSSYEQYF. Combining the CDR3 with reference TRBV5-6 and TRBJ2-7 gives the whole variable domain DAGVTQSPTHLIKTRGQQVTLRCSPKSGHDTVSWYQQALGQGPQFIFQYYEEEERQRGNFPDRFSGHQFPNYSSELNVNALLLGDSALYLCASSRGGSSYEQYFGPGTRLTVT.

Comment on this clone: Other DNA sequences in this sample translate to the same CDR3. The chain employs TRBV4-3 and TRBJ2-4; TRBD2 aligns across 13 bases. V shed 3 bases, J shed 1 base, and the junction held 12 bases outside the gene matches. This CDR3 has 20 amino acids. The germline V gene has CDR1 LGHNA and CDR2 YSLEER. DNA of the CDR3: TGCGCCAGCAGCCAGTTTCCGACTAGCGGGAGGAGTGGGGCCAAAAACATTCAGTACTTC. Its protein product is CASSQFPTSGRSGAKNIQYF.